This TCR beta chain came from a study of T cell responses to AZD1222 COVID-19 vaccine. Germline V gene sequence: CDR1 MNHEY, CDR2 SVGAGI. V was clipped by 6 bases and J by 8 bases; unmatched bases: 3. This CDR3 has 11 residues. About this clone itself: Its specificity is unknown.

Overall study findings and caveats: It should be noted that donors were predominantly white British and more often female, and clonal diversity was possibly underestimated. Of the AZD1222 recipients, only 5 to 7 were seropositive at baseline. Spike-specific TCR breadth and depth were elevated following two AZD1222 doses. Reportedly, close to half of spike-specific TCRs are directed against unmutated variant regions.

The table came from immunoSEQ multiplex PCR; TCRdb's copy has only in-frame clones and leaves some out. The sample includes some 200,000 clones, 80% to 95% of them seen just once. Specimen: peripheral blood, collected 28 days after the second AZD1222 dose. This TCR was sampled from an adult who received the AZD1222 COVID-19 vaccine. The chain combines TRBV6-5 with TRBJ1-1; TRBD1 aligns across 7 bases. The DNA of the CDR3 is TGTGCCAGCAGATCGACAGGGGAAGCTTTCTTT. It is translated as CASRSTGEAFF.